This T cell receptor beta chain was sequenced for a study of PD-L1 blockade in urothelial cancer. Germline-derived CDR1 and CDR2 are MNHEY and SMNVEV (reference sequence). The CDR3 is 17 residues long. V gave up 0 bases and J gave up 3 bases, with 15 bases separating them. The method was immunoSEQ multiplex PCR; TCRdb's version includes in-frame clones alone and lacks a portion of them. This table has about 1,700 clones, more than 25% appearing once. This clone has just a few counts. The TCR sequence derives from a woman between 55 and 75 years old with urothelial cancer. The sequencing used tumor tissue, collected before atezolizumab (anti-PD-L1) treatment. The V gene is TRBV27, the J gene TRBJ1-3; maybe TRBD1 (6 bases). The CDR3 DNA reads as TGTGCCAGCAGTTTATCGCTCCCAACAGGGATTGGAAACACCATATATTTT. Its translation is CASSLSLPTGIGNTIYF.